These 4 T cell receptor beta chains came from one sample sequenced in a study of control samples from healthy donors and cancer patients. Measured with immunoSEQ multiplex PCR; TCRdb has only the in-frame clones, and not every one. The table shows roughly 120,000 clones, with around nine tenths occurring only once. Sample: blood. Receptor source: a man aged 25-45 years in good health.

The rearrangement joins TRBV5-1 to TRBJ2-3; the D is unclear. With 2 bases removed from V and 0 bases from J, the gap between germline ends came to 10 bases. The CDR3 consists of 15 residues. Germline values: CDR1 SGHRS, CDR2 YFSETQ. In DNA form, the CDR3 reads TGCGCCAGCAGCTTTGACACACAAAGCACAGATACGCAGTATTTT. Translated, it gives CASSFDTQSTDTQYF.

CDR3 bases: TGTGCCAGCAGGGGCCCGGCGGCTGAAGCTTTCTTT. This gives the protein CASRGPAAEAFF. The J gene is TRBJ1-1, the V gene TRBV12-3 or TRBV12-4; D remains unclear. The CDR3 is made up of 12 amino acids. V was shortened by 6 bases and J by 6 bases, with 11 bases between the two germline ends.

This chain joins TRBV6-5 and TRBJ2-5; D not certain. V lost 9 bases and J 0 bases, leaving 11 bases between the germline ends. From germline, CDR1 is MNHEY and CDR2 SVGAGI. CDR3 length: 13 residues. CDR3 DNA: TGTGCCAGTTACGATATGTACCAAGAGACCCAGTACTTC. It yields the protein CASYDMYQETQYF.

The chain couples TRBV12-3 or TRBV12-4 to TRBJ1-1; 7 nucleotides align to TRBD1. Trimming took 2 bases from V and 8 from J; bases not matched to a gene: 5. This CDR3 comprises 13 residues. CDR3: CASSLRQGGEAFF. DNA of the CDR3: TGTGCCAGCAGTTTAAGACAGGGTGGAGAAGCTTTCTTT.